A selection of T cell receptor beta chains follows, all from one sample in a study of shared clonotypes between healthy human individuals. The data were produced by immunoSEQ multiplex PCR, yet TCRdb's version contains in-frame clones alone and is incomplete. The table lists 2 million to 2.5 million clones, 80% to 95% of them singletons. Input material: naive CD4+ T cells from PBMCs. The source of these receptors is a man between 18 and 35 years old in good health. Some clones in this sample may be carry-over from other donors' samples. The CDR3 runs from the conserved cysteine through the conserved F or W. Each record gives: clone size, J gene, D gene, V gene, CDR3 DNA, CDR3 protein. A D gene is named only where the DNA matches it firmly. Size values are once, few and many counts, or a class for expanded clones, and some rows have none.

clone size: NA; J gene: TRBJ2-2; D gene: NA; V gene: TRBV11-2; CDR3 DNA: TGTGCCAGCAGCTTGAGGCCAGGGACTTCCGGGGAGCTGTTTTTT; CDR3 protein: CASSLRPGTSGELFF
clone size: NA; J gene: TRBJ2-7; D gene: NA; V gene: TRBV18; CDR3 DNA: TGTGCCAGCTCACCCTCTAGCGACGAGCAGTACTTC; CDR3 protein: CASSPSSDEQYF
clone size: NA; J gene: TRBJ1-1; D gene: NA; V gene: TRBV5-4; CDR3 DNA: TGTGCCAGCAGCAAACCGGGGCGAAGAGCTGAAGCTTTCTTT; CDR3 protein: CASSKPGRRAEAFF
clone size: NA; J gene: TRBJ2-4; D gene: TRBD1; V gene: TRBV11-2; CDR3 DNA: TGTGCCAGCAGCTACGACAGGGATGACATTCAGTACTTC; CDR3 protein: CASSYDRDDIQYF
clone size: NA; J gene: TRBJ2-5; D gene: NA; V gene: TRBV11-2; CDR3 DNA: TGTGCCAGCAGCTCCCGTCCGGTGGGCATGCGGCAGGGGACCCAGTACTTC; CDR3 protein: CASSSRPVGMRQGTQYF
clone size: NA; J gene: TRBJ2-7; D gene: TRBD2; V gene: TRBV5-1; CDR3 DNA: TGCGCCAGCAGCGGGGCTAGCGGCTCCTACGAGCAGTACTTC; CDR3 protein: CASSGASGSYEQYF
clone size: once; J gene: TRBJ2-6; D gene: TRBD2; V gene: TRBV2; CDR3 DNA: TGTGCCAGCACCCGGGGGGGGAGCTCTGGGGCCAACGTCCTGACTTTC; CDR3 protein: CASTRGGSSGANVLTF
clone size: NA; J gene: TRBJ2-7; D gene: TRBD2; V gene: TRBV27; CDR3 DNA: TGTGCCAGGAACCCGGGACTAAACCCCACATCAGCATTC; CDR3 protein: CARNPGLNPTSAF
clone size: NA; J gene: TRBJ1-2; D gene: TRBD1; V gene: TRBV2; CDR3 DNA: TGTGCCAGCAACCTAGACAGGGGGGTATATGGCTACACCTTC; CDR3 protein: CASNLDRGVYGYTF
clone size: NA; J gene: TRBJ2-1; D gene: NA; V gene: TRBV6-7; CDR3 DNA: TGTGCCAGCAGTTACGAGGAGAACGGGTCCTACAATGAGCAGTTCTTC; CDR3 protein: CASSYEENGSYNEQFF
clone size: NA; J gene: TRBJ1-4; D gene: NA; V gene: TRBV7-9; CDR3 DNA: TGTGCCAGCAGCTTATTATCAGGGAGGAATGAAAAACTGTTTTTT; CDR3 protein: CASSLLSGRNEKLFF
clone size: NA; J gene: TRBJ1-2; D gene: NA; V gene: TRBV28; CDR3 DNA: TGTGCCAGCAGTTTCCCAGGGGATGGTGACTATGGCTACACCTTC; CDR3 protein: CASSFPGDGDYGYTF
clone size: NA; J gene: TRBJ2-2; D gene: TRBD2; V gene: TRBV2; CDR3 DNA: TGTGCCAGCGATACCTCGGGGAGCGGGAGGGGGGAGCTGTTTTTT; CDR3 protein: CASDTSGSGRGELFF
clone size: NA; J gene: TRBJ2-2; D gene: TRBD2; V gene: TRBV5-6; CDR3 DNA: TGTGCCAGCAGCGAATTTACTAGCGGTAAATCCGGGGAGCTGTTTTTT; CDR3 protein: CASSEFTSGKSGELFF
clone size: NA; J gene: TRBJ2-7; D gene: NA; V gene: TRBV19; CDR3 DNA: TGTGCCAGTACCCCACCGGCCTACGAGCAGTACTTC; CDR3 protein: CASTPPAYEQYF
clone size: few; J gene: TRBJ1-1; D gene: NA; V gene: TRBV28; CDR3 DNA: TGTGCCAGCACCCCCCTCACCACTGAAGAAGCTTTCTTT; CDR3 protein: CASTPLTTEEAFF
clone size: NA; J gene: TRBJ2-1; D gene: NA; V gene: TRBV10-1; CDR3 DNA: TGCGCCAGCAGTGAGTACACCCAGAGCTCCTACAATGAGCAGTTCTTC; CDR3 protein: CASSEYTQSSYNEQFF
clone size: NA; J gene: TRBJ1-3; D gene: NA; V gene: TRBV4-2; CDR3 DNA: TGTGCCAGCAGCCAAGTATCGGGACCGAGCTCTGGAAACACCATATATTTT; CDR3 protein: CASSQVSGPSSGNTIYF
clone size: NA; J gene: TRBJ2-7; D gene: NA; V gene: TRBV7-8; CDR3 DNA: TGTGCCAGCACCGAAACGGCTATTTTGTACGAGCAGTACTTC; CDR3 protein: CASTETAILYEQYF
clone size: NA; J gene: TRBJ2-3; D gene: TRBD2; V gene: TRBV15; CDR3 DNA: TGTGCCACCAGCGCCAGCGGGATCACAGATACGCAGTATTTT; CDR3 protein: CATSASGITDTQYF
clone size: NA; J gene: TRBJ1-3; D gene: NA; V gene: TRBV6-5; CDR3 DNA: TGTGCCAGCAGGGACACTCCTGGAAACACCATATATTTT; CDR3 protein: CASRDTPGNTIYF
clone size: once; J gene: TRBJ2-7; D gene: NA; V gene: TRBV7-9; CDR3 DNA: TGTGCCAGCAGCTTCTCAGGACAGACCTACGAGCAGTACTTC; CDR3 protein: CASSFSGQTYEQYF
clone size: NA; J gene: TRBJ1-1; D gene: TRBD1; V gene: TRBV5-8; CDR3 DNA: TGTGCCAGCAGCTTGGTTGACAGGGATGGTGAAGCTTTCTTT; CDR3 protein: CASSLVDRDGEAFF
clone size: NA; J gene: TRBJ1-1; D gene: TRBD1; V gene: TRBV6-1; CDR3 DNA: TGTGCCAGCAGTGATCAGGGGGCGAACACTGAAGCTTTCTTT; CDR3 protein: CASSDQGANTEAFF
clone size: NA; J gene: TRBJ2-2; D gene: NA; V gene: TRBV19; CDR3 DNA: TGTGCCAGTAGTATGCGGCAAGGAGAGCTGTTTTTT; CDR3 protein: CASSMRQGELFF
clone size: NA; J gene: TRBJ2-3; D gene: TRBD2; V gene: TRBV6-5; CDR3 DNA: TGTGCCAGCACCGGGACTAGTACAGATACGCAGTATTTT; CDR3 protein: CASTGTSTDTQYF
clone size: NA; J gene: TRBJ1-2; D gene: TRBD1; V gene: TRBV4-1; CDR3 DNA: TGCGCCAGCAGCCAACTACTCCGGGACAGGGACGGCTACACCTTC; CDR3 protein: CASSQLLRDRDGYTF
clone size: NA; J gene: TRBJ2-5; D gene: NA; V gene: TRBV14; CDR3 DNA: TGTGCCAGCAGCCAAGTAGGGGTGTTTGAGACCCAGTACTTC; CDR3 protein: CASSQVGVFETQYF
clone size: NA; J gene: TRBJ2-7; D gene: NA; V gene: TRBV5-1; CDR3 DNA: TGCGCCAGCAGCTCAAAACCGGACGCCTCCTACGAGCAGTACTTC; CDR3 protein: CASSSKPDASYEQYF
clone size: NA; J gene: TRBJ2-7; D gene: TRBD1; V gene: TRBV2; CDR3 DNA: TGTGCCAGCAGGCCCCGGGACAGGGGCTACGAGCAGTACTTC; CDR3 protein: CASRPRDRGYEQYF
clone size: NA; J gene: TRBJ2-5; D gene: NA; V gene: TRBV14; CDR3 DNA: TGTGCCAGCAGCCAAGCGGCTGCCGACAGAGCAGAAGAGACCCAGTACTTC; CDR3 protein: CASSQAAADRAEETQYF
clone size: NA; J gene: TRBJ2-7; D gene: NA; V gene: TRBV10-3; CDR3 DNA: TGTGCCATCAGTGTACGCCGTCTACTGGGGGGGGCGAACTACGAGCAGTACTTC; CDR3 protein: CAISVRRLLGGANYEQYF
clone size: once; J gene: TRBJ2-1; D gene: NA; V gene: TRBV7-2; CDR3 DNA: TGTGCCAGCAGCCCGGCCGGTGTCCCCGAGCAGTTCTTC; CDR3 protein: CASSPAGVPEQFF
clone size: NA; J gene: TRBJ2-6; D gene: TRBD1; V gene: TRBV11-2; CDR3 DNA: TGTGCCAGCAGCTCGCTCGACAGGGGGTCCCCTGGGGCCAACGTCCTGACTTTC; CDR3 protein: CASSSLDRGSPGANVLTF
clone size: NA; J gene: TRBJ2-5; D gene: NA; V gene: TRBV4-1; CDR3 DNA: TGCGCCAGCAGCCCAGGCCCCAGGGCTCAAGAGACCCAGTACTTC; CDR3 protein: CASSPGPRAQETQYF
clone size: once; J gene: TRBJ2-2; D gene: NA; V gene: TRBV11-2; CDR3 DNA: TGTGCCAGCAGCACTCAAGGGACGAACACCGGGGAGCTGTTTTTT; CDR3 protein: CASSTQGTNTGELFF